These 27 T cell receptor beta chains share one sample of origin, sequenced in a study of T-cell reconstitution after alpha-beta-depleted transplantation in children. TCRbeta library preparation incorporated unique molecular identifiers. MiXCR was run by TCRdb on the PCR reads, yielding one entry per CDR3 protein. This table holds 600,000 or so distinct CDR3 sequences, approximately 22% found once. The sample here was PBMCs, mostly from graft donor cells, taken 360 days after TCRalphabeta/CD19-depleted stem cell transplant. The origin of the receptors is a boy under two years old who had a stem cell transplant for acute myeloid leukemia, so the T cells may come from the graft donor.

The rearrangement uses TRBV18 and TRBJ2-1; TRBD2 aligns across 12 bases. V dropped 6 bases and J dropped 12; count of bases not matched to a gene: 15. The CDR3 totals 16 residues. Germline CDR1 reads KGHSH; CDR2 reads LQKENI. For the CDR3, the DNA is TGTGCCAGCTCCCTACGGCTAGCGGGGGGGCCGTTCGGGCAGTTCTTC. It encodes CASSLRLAGGPFGQFF.

This clonotype was counted at least ten times. The rearrangement links TRBV20-1 to TRBJ2-3; D uncertain. Germline V gives CDR1 DFQATT, CDR2 SNEGSKA (reference sequence). Trimming took 5 bases from V and 5 from J, leaving 8 bases between them. The CDR3 has 11 amino acids. CDR3 coding DNA: TGCAGTGCTCCTACTGGAGATACGCAGTATTTT. Protein sequence: CSAPTGDTQYF.

This clonotype was picked up many times. This chain links TRBV20-1 with TRBJ2-1, with TRBD2 identical over 10 bases. The CDR3 length is 17 residues. The trim removed 3 bases at V and 4 bases at J, leaving 12 bases unmatched. In germline, CDR1 is DFQATT, CDR2 SNEGSKA (reference sequence). CDR3: CSARGTGTSEGYNEQFF. CDR3 in DNA: TGCAGTGCTAGGGGTACCGGGACTAGCGAGGGATACAATGAGCAGTTCTTC.

V is TRBV4-2 and J is TRBJ1-5, with a possible D match to TRBD1 (5 bases). V lost 1 base and J lost 8, with 21 bases in between. Germline V gene data show CDR1 as LGHNA and CDR2 as YNFKEQ. CDR3 length: 17 amino acids. CDR3 region: CASSQGSGSMVWEPQHF. In DNA, the CDR3 is TGTGCCAGCAGCCAAGGATCAGGGTCAATGGTCTGGGAGCCCCAGCATTTT.

This clonotype was seen many times. The chain joins TRBV5-5 to TRBJ2-1; D unresolved. V was trimmed by 2 bases and J by 9 bases, leaving 9 bases between them. The CDR3 spans 12 residues. Germline V gives CDR1 SGHKS, CDR2 YYEKEE (reference sequence). CDR3: CASSFPETEQFF. The CDR3 nucleotides read TGTGCCAGCAGCTTCCCGGAGACTGAGCAGTTCTTC.

This clonotype showed up many times. The V gene is TRBV4-2, the J gene TRBJ1-3; D is ambiguous. Germline loops: CDR1 LGHNA, CDR2 YNFKEQ. V was cut by 4 bases and J by 4 bases, with 20 bases left in between. CDR3 length: 17 residues. CDR3 nucleotides: TGTGCCAGCAGCCTGCGCCTCGGAGGGAATGGCGGAAACACCATATATTTT. Its protein is CASSLRLGGNGGNTIYF.

The count of this clonotype is one. The J gene is TRBJ2-1, the V gene TRBV5-6, with D possibly TRBD1 on 6 matching bases. The V end was cut by 1 base, the J end by 10 bases, with 12 bases between. CDR1 and CDR2 from the germline V gene are SGHDT and YYEEEE. The CDR3 has 13 residues. CDR3 in DNA: TGTGCCAGCAGCTTGAACAGGGCTGACGAGCAGTTCTTC. Translation gives CASSLNRADEQFF. Drawing the rest from reference TRBV5-6 and TRBJ2-1, the complete variable domain is DAGVTQSPTHLIKTRGQQVTLRCSPKSGHDTVSWYQQALGQGPQFIFQYYEEEERQRGNFPDRFSGHQFPNYSSELNVNALLLGDSALYLCASSLNRADEQFFGPGTRLTVL.

This clonotype showed up just a few times. The rearrangement uses TRBV20-1 and TRBJ1-2, with no clear D. Trimming stripped 2 bases from V and 4 bases from J, with 20 bases between. This CDR3 has 16 amino acids. CDR1 DFQATT and CDR2 SNEGSKA come from the germline V gene (reference sequence). The DNA of the CDR3 is TGCAGTGCTAGAAACTCTCGCCGCCCGAGGGTCTATGGCTACACCTTC. Amino acids: CSARNSRRPRVYGYTF.

The chain uses TRBV12-3 or TRBV12-4 and TRBJ2-5; D is tentatively TRBD1 or TRBD2 (5 bases each). The CDR3 consists of 15 residues. V lost 5 bases and J lost 5, with 18 bases in between. The CDR3 region has the DNA TGTGCCAGCAGTCCACACGGACTTTCAGGGGAGACCCAGTACTTC. Protein sequence: CASSPHGLSGETQYF.

This clonotype was found many times. The chain has TRBV20-1 and TRBJ1-6; 7 nucleotides match TRBD1. With V trimmed by 4 bases and J by 9 bases, 9 bases remained unmatched. CDR3 length: 14 amino acids. CDR1 is DFQATT and CDR2 is SNEGSKA in the germline V gene (reference sequence). CDR3 DNA sequence: TGCAGTGCTACCCCAGACAGGGACCTTTCACCCCTCCACTTT. Its protein is CSATPDRDLSPLHF.

This clonotype was observed a handful of times. The chain employs TRBV10-3 and TRBJ2-7, with TRBD2 as a possible D gene (5 bases). Germline-derived CDR1 and CDR2 are ENHRY and SYGVKD. Trimming stripped 3 bases from V and 5 bases from J, with 11 bases between. The CDR3 is 13 residues long. In DNA form, the CDR3 reads TGTGCCATCAGTGAAATTGGAGGAGACGAGCAGTACGTC. This sequence encodes CAISEIGGDEQYV.

This clonotype was found a few times. The gene calls are TRBV12-3 or TRBV12-4 and TRBJ1-2; D possibly corresponds to TRBD1 (6 bases). The length of the CDR3 is 13 residues. Trimming removed 6 bases at V and 4 bases at J, with 12 bases between. CDR3 nucleotide sequence: TGTGCCAGCAGGATACAGGGAGGCTATGGCTACACCTTC. Translating it yields CASRIQGGYGYTF.

This clonotype was recorded a few times. V gene TRBV20-1 combines with J gene TRBJ1-2; the match to TRBD1 covers 7 bases. Looked up from germline, CDR1 is DFQATT and CDR2 is SNEGSKA (reference sequence). The CDR3 sequence is 13 residues long. With V trimmed by 5 bases and J by 2 bases, 5 bases remained unmatched. The CDR3 here is CSASGTVNYGYTF. In DNA form, the CDR3 reads TGCAGTGCTTCTGGGACAGTCAACTATGGCTACACCTTC.

This sequence joins TRBV5-4 and TRBJ2-6, with unresolved D. Germline CDR1 reads SGHNT; CDR2 reads YYREEE (reference sequence). Trimming shortened V by 7 bases and J by 0 bases, and 11 bases separated the two germline ends. The CDR3 loop spans 15 amino acids. CDR3 amino acids: CASEDAHSGANVLTF. In nucleotides, the CDR3 is TGTGCCAGCGAGGATGCCCACTCTGGGGCCAACGTCCTGACTTTC.

This clonotype has ten or more counts. The junction departs from germline at one end; a sequencing error may be responsible. In nucleotides, the CDR3 is TGTGCCAGCCGCCTCGGGATTAACAATGGCTACACCTTC. Amino acid sequence: CASRLGINNGYTF. The chain carries TRBV27 and TRBJ1-2, with D uncertain. The germline gives CDR1 MNHEY, CDR2 SMNVEV (reference sequence). This CDR3 is 13 amino acids long.

V and J are TRBV5-1 and TRBJ2-6; D gene ambiguous. Germline V gene data show CDR1 as SGHRS and CDR2 as YFSETQ. This CDR3 is built from 17 residues. Trimming pared 1 base from V and 0 bases from J, leaving 11 bases between. In DNA, the CDR3 is TGCGCCAGCAGCTTGCTTACGGGTTCCTCTGGGGCCAACGTCCTGACTTTC. It codes for CASSLLTGSSGANVLTF.

The chain combines TRBV30 with TRBJ2-1; D tentatively fits TRBD1 or TRBD2 (5 bases each). This CDR3 region has 14 residues. Trimming left V 3 bases short and J 6 bases short, with 15 bases between. CDR1 is GTSNPN, CDR2 SVGIG, per germline (reference sequence). CDR3 sequence: CAWSLRGRGNEQFF. CDR3 in DNA: TGTGCCTGGAGCCTTCGGGGCCGAGGCAATGAGCAGTTCTTC. The variable domain in full, with the rest retrieved from reference TRBV30 and TRBJ2-1, is SQTIHQWPATLVQPVGSPLSLECTVEGTSNPNLYWYRQAAGRGLQLLFYSVGIGQISSEVPQNLSASRPQDRQFILSSKKLLLSDSGFYLCAWSLRGRGNEQFFGPGTRLTVL.

This clonotype was picked up a small number of times. The V and J genes are TRBV2 and TRBJ1-6; TRBD1 matches at 7 bases. The CDR3 spans 15 residues. Germline V gene sequence: CDR1 SNHLY, CDR2 FYNNEI. V trimming: 2 bases; J trimming: 9 bases; junction bases outside the gene matches: 7. CDR3 DNA: TGTGCCAGCAGTGAACGACAGGGACATAGTTCACCCCTCCACTTT. Translated: CASSERQGHSSPLHF.

This clonotype was detected a few times. This rearrangement joins TRBV6-1 to TRBJ2-3; no reliable D call. V lost 0 bases to trimming and J lost 7 bases, with 17 bases between them. CDR1 and CDR2 (germline): MNHNS, SASEGT. This CDR3 region has 16 residues. CDR3 bases: TGTGCCAGCAGTGAAGCTTGGTTAGGCCCTACGTATACGCAGTATTTT. Protein: CASSEAWLGPTYTQYF.

The V and J genes are TRBV20-1 and TRBJ2-3; the match to TRBD1 covers 11 bases. The CDR3 runs to 16 residues. The V gene's germline CDR1 is DFQATT and CDR2 SNEGSKA (reference sequence). Trimming at V came to 4 bases and at J to 1 base, leaving 7 bases not matched to a gene. The CDR3 bases are TGCAGTGCTATCCGGGACAGGGGGGAGGGCACAGATACGCAGTATTTT. Encoded protein: CSAIRDRGEGTDTQYF.

This clonotype was detected a few times. The V call is TRBV5-6, the J call TRBJ2-1; 11 bases match TRBD2. Germline loops: CDR1 SGHDT, CDR2 YYEEEE. The CDR3 totals 14 residues. Trimming removed 4 bases from V and 8 bases from J; junction bases left unmatched: 5. CDR3 coding DNA: TGTGCCAGCAGCGGGGGACTAGCGGCACATGAGCAGTTCTTC. Protein: CASSGGLAAHEQFF.

This clonotype was counted a single time. In DNA form, the CDR3 reads TGTGCCAGCTCACCAAGTTATACAGGGCTTGACAATCAGCCCCAGCATTTT. It encodes CASSPSYTGLDNQPQHF. This chain uses TRBV18 with TRBJ1-5, with D possibly TRBD1 on 6 matching bases. CDR1 and CDR2 (germline): KGHSH, LQKENI. The CDR3 runs to 17 residues. V was shortened by 2 bases and J by 3 bases, with 17 bases between the two germline ends.

This clonotype was seen repeatedly, ten times or more. This chain joins TRBV18 and TRBJ2-5, with D unclear. Germline V gene sequence: CDR1 KGHSH, CDR2 LQKENI. This CDR3 region has 13 residues. Trimming removed 1 base from V and 2 bases from J, with 5 bases in between. The CDR3 nucleotides read TGTGCCAGCTCACCACGGGGACAAGAGACCCAGTACTTC. Amino acid sequence: CASSPRGQETQYF.

V and J are TRBV10-3 and TRBJ2-1, with D perhaps given as TRBD1 or TRBD2 (5 bases each). The CDR3 extends over 13 amino acids. Deletions cut 5 bases from V and 13 bases from J, with 18 bases between. In germline, CDR1 is ENHRY, CDR2 SYGVKD. The CDR3 sequence is CAISHPDWGPQFF. The CDR3 DNA is TGTGCCATCAGTCACCCGGACTGGGGCCCACAGTTCTTC.

This clonotype has a count of ten or more. The chain is built from TRBV12-3 or TRBV12-4 and TRBJ2-6; 7 bases fit TRBD1. The CDR3 length is 16 residues. V lost 3 bases, J lost 0 bases, and 2 bases stayed unmatched. CDR3 sequence (DNA): TGTGCCAGCAGTTTGGACAGGAGCTCTGGGGCCAACGTCCTGACTTTC. Translating gives CASSLDRSSGANVLTF.

The chain employs TRBV15 and TRBJ2-6; D unclear. The germline V gene has CDR1 LNHNV and CDR2 YYDKDF (reference sequence). This CDR3 spans 18 amino acids. Trimming stripped 4 bases from V and 0 bases from J, with 16 bases between. The CDR3 coding sequence is TGTGCCACCAGCACACGAAGACCTCCATACTCTGGGGCCAACGTCCTGACTTTC. Its protein is CATSTRRPPYSGANVLTF. Variable domain in full (rest from reference TRBV15 and TRBJ2-6): DAMVIQNPRYQVTQFGKPVTLSCSQTLNHNVMYWYQQKSSQAPKLLFHYYDKDFNNEADTPDNFQSRRPNTSFCFLDIRSPGLGDTAMYLCATSTRRPPYSGANVLTFGAGSRLTVL.

The chain recombines TRBV20-1 with TRBJ1-5; the match to TRBD1 covers 9 bases. The V segment lost 5 bases and the J segment 7 bases; nucleotides outside the gene matches: 6. Germline V gene data show CDR1 as DFQATT and CDR2 as SNEGSKA (reference sequence). CDR3 size: 13 residues. The CDR3 loop is CSAGDRDRQPQHF. The CDR3 DNA reads as TGCAGTGCTGGGGACAGGGATCGACAGCCCCAGCATTTT.